A single sample is the source of the 28 T cell receptor beta chains below, sequenced in a study of blood T cells in healthy people across ages. Then a second PCR, running roughly 7 to 11 cycles, was carried out with a sample-barcoded 5' primer and a J-beta primer mix. TCRdb independently ran MiXCR on the 5' RACE reads; one entry per CDR3 protein. Among 700,000 to 900,000 distinct CDR3 sequences listed, 53% were seen once. Material: blood. The receptors were sampled from a man older than 75 in good health.

The chain uses TRBV29-1 and TRBJ2-1; TRBD1 or TRBD2 may be the D gene (6 bases each). The length of the CDR3 is 14 residues. Germline CDR1 SQVTM, CDR2 ANQGSEA. With 7 bases removed from V and 5 bases from J, the gap between germline ends came to 18 bases. CDR3 bases: TGCAGCGCCTGGGGGGCCCGGGGCCACAATGAGCAGTTCTTC. Protein product: CSAWGARGHNEQFF.

V and J are TRBV12-3 or TRBV12-4 and TRBJ1-6, with 7 bases that match TRBD1. CDR3 length: 13 residues. V lost 5 bases to trimming and J lost 10 bases; unmatched junction nucleotides: 5. CDR3 sequence (DNA): TGTGCCAGCAGTGCCACACAGGGGTCACCCCTCCACTTT. Translation: CASSATQGSPLHF.

The chain has TRBV24-1 and TRBJ2-1; TRBD1 aligns across 8 bases. Losses at the gene ends were 4 bases for V and 12 bases for J; bases not matched to a gene: 10. Germline assignment: CDR1 KGHDR and CDR2 SFDVKD. The CDR3 totals 14 residues. This CDR3 reads CATSDPGQGRLQFF. CDR3 DNA: TGTGCCACCAGTGACCCAGGACAGGGTCGATTGCAGTTCTTC.

This chain links TRBV2 with TRBJ2-7, with 11 bases fitting TRBD1. This CDR3 is built from 16 residues. Germline V gene lookup returns CDR1 SNHLY and CDR2 FYNNEI. V shed 3 bases, J shed 1 base, and the junction held 5 bases outside the gene matches. CDR3 residues: CASSDLGQGASYEQYF. The CDR3 nucleotides are TGTGCCAGCAGTGACTTAGGACAGGGGGCGTCCTACGAGCAGTACTTC.

The chain uses TRBV9 and TRBJ1-4; the D gene is possibly TRBD1 (5 bases). Trimming cost V 0 bases and J 4 bases, with 13 bases left between them. Per germline, CDR1 SGDLS and CDR2 YYNGEE. The CDR3 length is 16 residues. This chain's CDR3 is CASSVGGGRGNEKLFF. CDR3 in DNA: TGTGCCAGCAGCGTAGGGGGGGGAAGGGGTAATGAAAAACTGTTTTTT.

This clonotype was counted between two and nine times. The chain couples TRBV7-9 to TRBJ2-7; 7 nucleotides agree with TRBD1. Germline CDR1 is SEHNR and CDR2 is FQNEAQ (reference sequence). This CDR3 spans 15 amino acids. V shed 1 base, J shed 4 bases, and the junction held 7 bases outside the gene matches. CDR3 in amino acids: CASSLEAGGMYEQYF. As DNA, the CDR3 is TGTGCCAGCAGCTTAGAAGCAGGGGGAATGTACGAGCAGTACTTC.

A few counts support this clonotype. The chain couples TRBV6-1 to TRBJ1-2; D remains unclear. The CDR3 contains 14 residues. V shed 4 bases and J shed 0 bases, with 9 bases lying between them. Germline lookup yields CDR1 MNHNS and CDR2 SASEGT. The CDR3 loop is CASSGQTPNYGYTF. CDR3 in DNA: TGTGCCAGCAGTGGGCAGACTCCTAACTATGGCTACACCTTC.

CDR3 coding DNA: TGTGCCAGCAGTGGCGTCAGACCCTCTGGGGCCAACGTCCTGACTTTC. Its protein product is CASSGVRPSGANVLTF. The chain links TRBV2 to TRBJ2-6; D remains unclear. Germline CDR1 reads SNHLY; CDR2 reads FYNNEI. This CDR3 is 16 amino acids long. V was trimmed by 4 bases and J by 0 bases, leaving 10 bases between them.

The chain joins TRBV12-5 to TRBJ2-1; 8 positions agree with TRBD2. The CDR3 totals 14 residues. Germline V gene lookup returns CDR1 LGHNT and CDR2 FRNRAP. V shed 6 bases and J 3 bases; nucleotides not matched to a gene: 4. CDR3 bases: TGTGCTAGTGGGATAAGCGGGGGCTACAATGAGCAGTTCTTC. It is translated as CASGISGGYNEQFF.

The sample holds a few counts of this clonotype. The chain has TRBV20-1 and TRBJ2-7; D unresolved. Germline CDR1 DFQATT, CDR2 SNEGSKA (reference sequence). Trimming left V 4 bases short and J 0 bases short, with 13 bases between. The CDR3 spans 14 residues. CDR3 protein: CSATSRWGSYEQYF. The CDR3 DNA reads TGCAGTGCTACTTCACGATGGGGCTCCTACGAGCAGTACTTC.

The rearrangement joins TRBV27 to TRBJ2-1, with TRBD1 matching over 12 bases. Germline values: CDR1 MNHEY, CDR2 SMNVEV (reference sequence). Trimming cost V 10 bases and J 7 bases; bases outside gene matches: 8. CDR3 size: 14 residues. The DNA of the CDR3 is TGTGCCACGACCGGGACAGGGGGCGAGAATGAGCAGTTCTTC. Translation gives CATTGTGGENEQFF.

This chain joins TRBV20-1 and TRBJ2-5; a possible D gene is TRBD2 (8 bases). The germline CDR1 and CDR2 sequences are DFQATT and SNEGSKA (reference sequence). CDR3 length equals 16 residues. The ends were cut back, 0 bases at V and 10 bases at J, with 24 bases in the middle. The CDR3 nucleotides are TGCAGTGCTAGAGATGGGGCAGGGGGGGGACTAGTAATCCAGTACTTC. This gives the protein CSARDGAGGGLVIQYF.

The rearrangement links TRBV18 to TRBJ2-7; 9 bases fit TRBD2. J lost 1 base, V lost 2 bases, and 6 bases had no gene match. Per the germline V gene, CDR1 is KGHSH and CDR2 is LQKENI. This CDR3 is built from 16 residues. The CDR3 is CASSPTASGISYEQYF. The CDR3 bases are TGTGCCAGCTCACCAACGGCTAGCGGGATTTCCTACGAGCAGTACTTC. The full variable domain, its missing parts supplied by reference TRBV18 and TRBJ2-7, is NAGVMQNPRHLVRRRGQEARLRCSPMKGHSHVYWYRQLPEEGLKFMVYLQKENIIDESGMPKERFSAEFPKEGPSILRIQQVVRGDSAAYFCASSPTASGISYEQYFGPGTRLTVT.

This clonotype was counted a few times. The chain combines TRBV24-1 with TRBJ2-3; 7 bases match TRBD2. The CDR3 has 16 residues. J was trimmed by 2 bases and V by 3 bases; bases with no gene match: 7. Per germline, CDR1 KGHDR and CDR2 SFDVKD. CDR3 residues: CATSDPGLGHTDTQYF. The CDR3 DNA reads TGTGCCACCAGTGATCCTGGACTAGGACACACAGATACGCAGTATTTT.

The CDR3 protein is CATLGTSLREQFF. The CDR3, as DNA: TGTGCCACTCTAGGGACTAGTTTACGTGAGCAGTTCTTC. The V call is TRBV25-1, the J call TRBJ2-1; 8 nucleotides agree with TRBD2. The trim removed 10 bases at V and 9 bases at J, leaving 11 bases unmatched. The germline V gene encodes CDR1 MGHDK and CDR2 SYGVNS. The CDR3 runs to 13 residues. Variable domain in full (rest from reference TRBV25-1 and TRBJ2-1): EADIYQTPRYLVIGTGKKITLECSQTMGHDKMYWYQQDPGMELHLIHYSYGVNSTEKGDLSSESTVSRIRTEHFPLTLESARPSHTSQYLCATLGTSLREQFFGPGTRLTVL.

This chain uses TRBV5-1 with TRBJ2-7, with D unclear. The CDR3 totals 14 residues. The germline V gene has CDR1 SGHRS and CDR2 YFSETQ. V lost 1 base to trimming and J lost 0 bases, with 8 bases between them. This CDR3 is CASSLRVTSYEQYF. The CDR3 nucleotides are TGCGCCAGCAGCTTGAGAGTCACCTCCTACGAGCAGTACTTC.

This rearrangement joins TRBV6-1 to TRBJ2-1; maybe TRBD2 (6 bases). CDR3 length: 17 residues. Germline lookup yields CDR1 MNHNS and CDR2 SASEGT. Trimming removed 2 bases at V and 10 bases at J, with 24 bases between. The CDR3 loop reads CASSEIDSGISYAEQFF. CDR3 DNA: TGTGCCAGCAGTGAAATCGATAGCGGTATAAGCTACGCAGAGCAGTTCTTC.

This chain joins TRBV5-1 and TRBJ2-1, with 7 bases fitting TRBD2. Germline V gene lookup returns CDR1 SGHRS and CDR2 YFSETQ. The CDR3 runs 16 residues. With 4 bases clipped from V and 4 bases from J, the junction kept 11 bases outside the gene matches. DNA of the CDR3: TGCGCCAGCAGCCCAATGACTAGCAGGACGTACAATGAGCAGTTCTTC. Its translation is CASSPMTSRTYNEQFF.

The rearrangement uses TRBV28 and TRBJ1-5; D ambiguous. CDR1 MDHEN and CDR2 SYDVKM come from the germline V gene. The CDR3 loop spans 12 amino acids. Deletions cut 5 bases from V and 5 bases from J, with 7 bases between. In DNA form, the CDR3 reads TGTGCCAGCAGTCAGATAGATCAGCCCCAGCATTTT. Translation: CASSQIDQPQHF.

In its sample, this clonotype was seen many times. The chain links TRBV21-1 to TRBJ2-1; the D segment call TRBD2 is taken from the table without a DNA check. TRBV21-1 counts as a pseudogene. This CDR3 comprises 17 residues. The DNA for the CDR3 is TGTGCCAGCAGCAAAGTGACTAGCGGGACCTCCTACAATGAGCAGTTCTTC. Protein sequence: CASSKVTSGTSYNEQFF.

The chain recombines TRBV5-1 with TRBJ1-1; TRBD1 is a possible D gene (6 bases). V was clipped by 4 bases and J by 4 bases, with 17 bases between them. The CDR3 is 15 residues long. Germline V gene sequence: CDR1 SGHRS, CDR2 YFSETQ. The CDR3 DNA sequence: TGCGCCAGCAGCCCCGACAGGCCGGCGGGCACTGAAGCTTTCTTT. It translates to CASSPDRPAGTEAFF.

The chain uses TRBV27 and TRBJ2-5, with 9 bases that match TRBD1. Judging by the DNA end, TRBJ2-7 fits better; the J call may be wrong. CDR3 length: 15 amino acids. Germline assignment: CDR1 MNHEY and CDR2 SMNVEV (reference sequence). The CDR3 here is CASSVTGTGFYEQYF. As DNA, the CDR3 is TGTGCCAGCAGCGTCACCGGGACAGGGTTCTACGAGCAGTACTTC.

The chain joins TRBV5-1 to TRBJ2-1; TRBD1 is a possible D gene (5 bases). CDR3 length: 14 residues. V was trimmed by 2 bases and J by 7 bases, leaving 13 bases between them. CDR1 and CDR2 from the germline V gene are SGHRS and YFSETQ. The CDR3 nucleotides are TGCGCCAGCAGCTTCGTGTCCCAGGGAAATGAGCAGTTCTTC. The encoded protein is CASSFVSQGNEQFF. The full variable domain, with the rest looked up from reference TRBV5-1 and TRBJ2-1, is KAGVTQTPRYLIKTRGQQVTLSCSPISGHRSVSWYQQTPGQGLQFLFEYFSETQRNKGNFPGRFSGRQFSNSRSEMNVSTLELGDSALYLCASSFVSQGNEQFFGPGTRLTVL.

The chain carries TRBV11-2 and TRBJ2-1; D may match TRBD1 or TRBD2 (5 bases each). This CDR3 spans 15 amino acids. The V gene's germline CDR1 is SGHAT and CDR2 FQNNGV. Between the trimmed V and J ends, which lost 1 base and 5 bases, there was a span of 12 bases. The CDR3 is CASSLAGRKDNEQFF. CDR3 DNA sequence: TGTGCCAGCAGCTTAGCGGGACGTAAAGACAATGAGCAGTTCTTC. Filled out from reference TRBV11-2 and TRBJ2-1, the complete variable domain reads EAGVAQSPRYKIIEKRQSVAFWCNPISGHATLYWYQQILGQGPKLLIQFQNNGVVDDSQLPKDRFSAERLKGVDSTLKIQPAKLEDSAVYLCASSLAGRKDNEQFFGPGTRLTVL.

About this clonotype itself: A junction boundary mismatches the germline segment, possibly from a read error. For the CDR3, the DNA is TGTGTCAGCAGTTTCTCTGATCCTGGGGCCAACGTCCTGACTTTC. It is translated as CVSSFSDPGANVLTF. The chain uses TRBV2 and TRBJ2-6; no clear D. The CDR3 loop spans 15 amino acids. CDR1 and CDR2 (germline): SNHLY, FYNNEI.

The chain combines TRBV29-1 with TRBJ2-1; TRBD2 matches at 12 bases. The CDR3 has 15 residues. Germline values: CDR1 SQVTM, CDR2 ANQGSEA. The V gene end was trimmed by 4 bases and the J gene end by 4 bases; junction bases not matched to a gene: 5. CDR3 loop: CSVVRGLAGYNEQFF. The CDR3 coding sequence is TGCAGCGTTGTGCGAGGACTAGCGGGGTACAATGAGCAGTTCTTC.

The chain combines TRBV6-5 with TRBJ1-1; D is undetermined. V was trimmed by 7 bases and J by 4 bases, leaving 16 bases between them. Germline V gene sequence: CDR1 MNHEY, CDR2 SVGAGI. The CDR3 loop spans 14 amino acids. CDR3 amino acids: CASTRSSGITEAFF. For the CDR3, the DNA is TGTGCCAGCACCCGTTCTTCGGGGATCACTGAAGCTTTCTTT.

This clonotype appeared a few times. The V call is TRBV28, the J call TRBJ1-2; TRBD1 agrees at 9 bases. V lost 2 bases and J lost 8; bases outside the gene matches: 6. CDR3 length equals 14 residues. Germline V gene data show CDR1 as MDHEN and CDR2 as SYDVKM. CDR3 nucleotides: TGTGCCAGCAGTTTAGCACAGGGGGCGCGGGGCTACACCTTC. Protein sequence: CASSLAQGARGYTF.